This T cell receptor (beta chain) was sequenced for a study of identical twins. This clonotype was recorded many times. Its target is unknown. V shed 7 bases and J 4 bases; nucleotides not matched to a gene: 8. The CDR3 consists of 15 residues. Germline values: CDR1 ENHRY, CDR2 SYGVKD. Each donor (without exception) was a healthy Caucasian. TCRdb reprocessed the 5' RACE reads with MiXCR, giving one entry per CDR3 protein. The table includes under 1 million distinct CDR3 sequences, roughly an eighth detected once. Study results and caveats: Partly confounded zero-insertion analyses could result from invariant MAIT and iNKT cells.

These data also featured in a second study, about yellow fever vaccine responses in identical twins. That source notes: The authors reported partly convergent, partly personalized vaccine responses in identical twins.

This chain links TRBV10-3 with TRBJ2-1; 9 nucleotides align to TRBD2. This receptor was taken from a woman aged 18-29 years in good health. Sequencing input: PBMCs. In DNA form, the CDR3 reads TGTGCCATCAAGATTAGCGGGGGAACATACAATGAGCAGTTCTTC. Protein sequence: CAIKISGGTYNEQFF.